This is a list of T cell receptor beta chains from one sample in a study of blood T cell repertoires in COVID-19. The repertoire was sequenced with immunoSEQ multiplex PCR; TCRdb's copy has only in-frame clones and lacks some. The table lists approximately 76,000 clones, roughly nine tenths of them singletons. Source material: peripheral blood. The receptors shown here come from an older woman with acute or convalescent COVID-19. Both conserved end residues are part of each CDR3. The D gene is left open where the match is weak. A row's size may be missing; if present it is once, few, many or a size class.

j_call: TRBJ1-1; v_call: TRBV11-3; clone_size: -; d_call: TRBD1; cdr3_nt: TGTGCCAGCAGCCCGACAGGGGGAAGGGCTGAAGCTTTCTTT; cdr3_aa: CASSPTGGRAEAFF
j_call: TRBJ1-1; v_call: TRBV3-1/TRBV3-2; clone_size: -; d_call: -; cdr3_nt: TGTGCCAGCAGCCAGACAAAGGATACTGAAGCTTTCTTT; cdr3_aa: CASSQTKDTEAFF
j_call: TRBJ2-7; v_call: TRBV21-1; clone_size: -; d_call: -; cdr3_nt: TGTGCCAGCAGCAAAGATCAAAAAACAAAGAACTACGAGCAGTACTTC; cdr3_aa: CASSKDQKTKNYEQYF
j_call: TRBJ2-7; v_call: TRBV13; clone_size: -; d_call: -; cdr3_nt: TGTGCCAGCAGAGGGGGGGCCTACGAGCAGTACTTC; cdr3_aa: CASRGGAYEQYF
j_call: TRBJ1-1; v_call: TRBV5-4; clone_size: -; d_call: TRBD1; cdr3_nt: TGTGCCAGCAGCTTGGACCGGACAGGAGAGGCTGAAGCTTTCTTT; cdr3_aa: CASSLDRTGEAEAFF
j_call: TRBJ2-3; v_call: TRBV3-1/TRBV3-2; clone_size: once; d_call: TRBD2; cdr3_nt: TGTGCCAGCAGCCAAGTCGTAGCGGGGGGGACGCCAGATACGCAGTATTTT; cdr3_aa: CASSQVVAGGTPDTQYF
j_call: TRBJ2-2; v_call: TRBV9; clone_size: -; d_call: -; cdr3_nt: TGTGCCAGCAGCGTAAACGGGGGGCCGGGCACCGGGGAGCTGTTTTTT; cdr3_aa: CASSVNGGPGTGELFF
j_call: TRBJ2-2; v_call: TRBV5-8; clone_size: -; d_call: TRBD1; cdr3_nt: TGTGCCAGCAGCTTCAAGGGGGCGCCCACCGGGGAGCTGTTTTTT; cdr3_aa: CASSFKGAPTGELFF
j_call: TRBJ2-7; v_call: TRBV5-6; clone_size: -; d_call: -; cdr3_nt: TGTGCCAGCAGCTTGATCGGGCAAGGGAGTTACGAGCAGTACTTC; cdr3_aa: CASSLIGQGSYEQYF
j_call: TRBJ2-3; v_call: TRBV19; clone_size: -; d_call: -; cdr3_nt: TGTGCCAGTAGTAGCGACAGTGCCCGCACAGATACGCAGTATTTT; cdr3_aa: CASSSDSARTDTQYF
j_call: TRBJ1-2; v_call: TRBV5-4; clone_size: -; d_call: -; cdr3_nt: TGTGCCAGCAGTCGTCGGGGGGCGCCCTATGGCTACACCTTC; cdr3_aa: CASSRRGAPYGYTF